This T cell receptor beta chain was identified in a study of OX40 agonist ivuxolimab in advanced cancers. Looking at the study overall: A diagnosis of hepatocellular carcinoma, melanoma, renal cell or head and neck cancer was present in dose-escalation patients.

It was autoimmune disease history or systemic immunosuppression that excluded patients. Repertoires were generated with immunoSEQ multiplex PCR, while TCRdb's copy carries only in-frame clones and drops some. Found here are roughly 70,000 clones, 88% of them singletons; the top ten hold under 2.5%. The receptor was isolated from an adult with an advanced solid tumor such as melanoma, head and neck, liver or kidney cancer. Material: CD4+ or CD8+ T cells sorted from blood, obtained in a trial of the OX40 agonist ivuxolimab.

Written as DNA, the CDR3 is TGTGCCAGTAGTATAGGTTTGACACCCGCGAATGGCCAGTACTTC. Protein: CASSIGLTPANGQYF. The chain employs TRBV19 and TRBJ2-5, with D unclear. Germline values: CDR1 LNHDA, CDR2 SQIVND (reference sequence). The V end lost 1 base, the J end lost 10 bases, and 19 bases lay between the germline ends. CDR3 size: 15 residues.